Below, one T cell receptor (beta chain) is given with its context. iRepertoire HTBI primers and Arm-PCR of CDR3 regions built TCR beta libraries. One entry per CDR3 protein, called by TCRdb with MiXCR from the multiplex PCR reads. The sample yields about 470,000 distinct CDR3 sequences, around 20% seen once. This entry comes from a study of regulatory T cells in long-lasting Graves disease. This CDR3 contains 15 residues. Germline lookup yields CDR1 MNHEY and CDR2 SVGEGT. Trimming stripped 2 bases from V and 3 bases from J, with 11 bases between. The time point denotes: persistent/refractory GD, antithyroid drugs over 5 years with positive TRAb. RNA isolated from PBMCs was used to make the TCR library.

This TCR was sampled from a female donor with Graves disease. This sample comprised peripheral blood mononuclear cells (PBMCs), obtained when the disease was refractory, from a patient treated with antithyroid drugs. The V and J genes are TRBV6-2 or TRBV6-3 and TRBJ2-1; D is perhaps TRBD1 (6 bases). The CDR3 region has the DNA TGTGCCAGCAGTTACCCCGAGACAGGCTACAATGAGCAGTTCTTC. Translation gives CASSYPETGYNEQFF.